This is a list of T cell receptor beta chains from one sample in a study of identical twins. TCRdb processed the 5' RACE reads anew with MiXCR; each CDR3 protein has one entry. The sample carries 500,000 to 650,000 distinct CDR3 sequences, around 7.4% recorded once. The same sample was also used in a study of yellow fever vaccine responses in identical twins.

Source material: PBMCs. The receptor source for this set is a young woman in good health. Each CDR3 is given with its conserved first and last residue. Not every row has a clone size; where given, it reads once, few, many or a size class.

cdr3_aa | cdr3_length | clone_size | j_call | v_call
CASSTTDSPYEQYF | 14 | few | TRBJ2-7 | TRBV12-3/TRBV12-4
CASSSGGQNTEAFF | 14 | many | TRBJ1-1 | TRBV5-1
CASSQDGGPTEAFF | 14 | many | TRBJ1-1 | TRBV3-1
CASSLSGHSGGALYNEQFF | 19 | - | TRBJ2-1 | TRBV5-1
CASSYPIGTSGSFDEQFF | 18 | many | TRBJ2-1 | TRBV6-2/TRBV6-3
CSVEGLRTGNYNEQFF | 16 | few | TRBJ2-1 | TRBV29-1
CASSERKREGLQDEQFF | 17 | few | TRBJ2-1 | TRBV11-2
CASSQGPGQYF | 11 | - | TRBJ2-5 | TRBV3-1
CASSLLGLVDEQFF | 14 | many | TRBJ2-1 | TRBV5-1
CSVEFRTGGVRTQYF | 15 | - | TRBJ2-5 | TRBV29-1
CASSLGTSDGTQYF | 14 | - | TRBJ2-3 | TRBV7-9
CSARVGEETQYF | 12 | many | TRBJ2-5 | TRBV20-1
CASSYSGAVSSDEQFF | 16 | many | TRBJ2-1 | TRBV6-5
CASSRQGISGANVLTF | 16 | few | TRBJ2-6 | TRBV12-3/TRBV12-4
CASSTGVSNQPQHF | 14 | many | TRBJ1-5 | TRBV12-3/TRBV12-4
CSAVDYSYEQYF | 12 | few | TRBJ2-7 | TRBV20-1
CASSYSGQTYGYTF | 14 | many | TRBJ1-2 | TRBV6-5
CASDAGSSNTGELFF | 15 | many | TRBJ2-2 | TRBV5-4
CASSQSDAQYF | 11 | few | TRBJ2-5 | TRBV3-1
CASSQGQGRGYTF | 13 | - | TRBJ1-2 | TRBV4-1
CASSPRTGENYEQYF | 15 | few | TRBJ2-7 | TRBV7-9
CASSFPENYGYTF | 13 | - | TRBJ1-2 | TRBV5-1
CATSSGSTPDTQYF | 14 | few | TRBJ2-3 | TRBV24-1
CSARDPRVTSHEQYF | 15 | - | TRBJ2-7 | TRBV20-1
CASSLPSGGARTGELFF | 17 | - | TRBJ2-2 | TRBV7-2
CAMGPGPLYRTSNYGYTF | 18 | - | TRBJ1-2 | TRBV5-6
CSVDLTGDTQYF | 12 | many | TRBJ2-3 | TRBV29-1
CSAGEWGVGGMNTEAFF | 17 | many | TRBJ1-1 | TRBV29-1
CSAMVRETYEQYF | 13 | few | TRBJ2-7 | TRBV20-1
CASSMSGANTGELFF | 15 | few | TRBJ2-2 | TRBV12-3/TRBV12-4
CASSPSDRGRVETQYF | 16 | few | TRBJ2-5 | TRBV28
CASNRLAGGHARSYNEQFF | 19 | few | TRBJ2-1 | TRBV10-2
CASSFGQAGELFF | 13 | many | TRBJ2-2 | TRBV5-1
CSARRLLSSYNEQFF | 15 | many | TRBJ2-1 | TRBV20-1
CATSDSTGPYEQYF | 14 | few | TRBJ2-7 | TRBV24-1
CASSYATVGASSPLHF | 16 | few | TRBJ1-6 | TRBV6-5
CASSSGQGMGTQYF | 14 | many | TRBJ2-5 | TRBV12-3/TRBV12-4
CASTAYTEAFF | 11 | once | TRBJ1-1 | TRBV2
CASSQAAGQPQHF | 13 | few | TRBJ1-5 | TRBV4-1
CASSDGQIQFNEQFF | 15 | - | TRBJ2-1 | TRBV5-1
CASSRTSGRDYNEQFF | 16 | many | TRBJ2-1 | TRBV3-1
CASSYDRGDSNTGELFF | 17 | many | TRBJ2-2 | TRBV6-5
CASSSGTGGETQYF | 14 | many | TRBJ2-5 | TRBV5-1
CSALRRDTQYF | 11 | few | TRBJ2-3 | TRBV20-1
CASSFRLNEKLFF | 13 | few | TRBJ1-4 | TRBV28
CASSLNDGLAGGGTDTQYF | 19 | few | TRBJ2-3 | TRBV12-3/TRBV12-4
CASSFGGAGKSYNEQFF | 17 | few | TRBJ2-1 | TRBV11-2
CASGAAAFFYEQYF | 14 | many | TRBJ2-7 | TRBV6-1
CASSQDRGGLQPQHF | 15 | many | TRBJ1-5 | TRBV3-1
CASSPSAGGLGEAFF | 15 | few | TRBJ1-1 | TRBV3-1
CASKDRANTGELFF | 14 | few | TRBJ2-2 | TRBV6-1
CAISLAVGTRVSYEQYF | 17 | once | TRBJ2-7 | TRBV5-5
CAIRGRDTNTGELFF | 15 | many | TRBJ2-2 | TRBV10-3
CASRKELGTQYF | 12 | few | TRBJ2-3 | TRBV5-1
CASSLVAIGETQYF | 14 | few | TRBJ2-5 | TRBV3-1
CASSLGAEQFF | 11 | many | TRBJ2-1 | TRBV5-6
CASSGEGAGTEAFF | 14 | many | TRBJ1-1 | TRBV10-2
CSARTRQDYNEQFF | 14 | many | TRBJ2-1 | TRBV20-1
CASSLDRVETQYF | 13 | many | TRBJ2-5 | TRBV5-1
CASGIPGQGTDTQYF | 15 | few | TRBJ2-3 | TRBV12-5